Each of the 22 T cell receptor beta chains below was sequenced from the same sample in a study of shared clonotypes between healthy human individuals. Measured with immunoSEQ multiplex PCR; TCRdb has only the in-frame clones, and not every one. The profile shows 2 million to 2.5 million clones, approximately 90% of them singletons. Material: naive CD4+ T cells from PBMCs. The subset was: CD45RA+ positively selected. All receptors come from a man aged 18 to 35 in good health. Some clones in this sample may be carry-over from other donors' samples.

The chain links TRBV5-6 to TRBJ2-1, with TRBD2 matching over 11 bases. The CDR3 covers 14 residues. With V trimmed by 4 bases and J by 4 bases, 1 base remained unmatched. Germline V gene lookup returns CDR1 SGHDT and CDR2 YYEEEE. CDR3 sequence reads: CASSRTSGYNEQFF. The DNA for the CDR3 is TGTGCCAGCAGCCGGACTAGCGGGTACAATGAGCAGTTCTTC. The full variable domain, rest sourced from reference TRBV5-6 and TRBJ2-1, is DAGVTQSPTHLIKTRGQQVTLRCSPKSGHDTVSWYQQALGQGPQFIFQYYEEEERQRGNFPDRFSGHQFPNYSSELNVNALLLGDSALYLCASSRTSGYNEQFFGPGTRLTVL.

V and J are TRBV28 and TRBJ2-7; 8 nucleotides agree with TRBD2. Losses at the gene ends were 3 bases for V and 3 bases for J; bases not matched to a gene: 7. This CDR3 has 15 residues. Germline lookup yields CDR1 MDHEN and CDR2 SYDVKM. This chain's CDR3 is CASSFFAREDYEQYF. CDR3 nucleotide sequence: TGTGCCAGCAGTTTCTTCGCGCGGGAGGACTACGAGCAGTACTTC. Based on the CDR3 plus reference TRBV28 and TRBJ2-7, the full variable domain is DVKVTQSSRYLVKRTGEKVFLECVQDMDHENMFWYRQDPGLGLRLIYFSYDVKMKEKGDIPEGYSVSREKKERFSLILESASTNQTSMYLCASSFFAREDYEQYFGPGTRLTVT.

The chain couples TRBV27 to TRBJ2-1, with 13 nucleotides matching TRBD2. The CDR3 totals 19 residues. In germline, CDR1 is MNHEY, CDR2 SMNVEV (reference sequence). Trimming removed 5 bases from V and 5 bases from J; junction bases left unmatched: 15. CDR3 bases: TGTGCCAGCAGTCGGTTTTGGACTAGCGGGAGCGGGTTAGACAATGAGCAGTTCTTC. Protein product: CASSRFWTSGSGLDNEQFF.

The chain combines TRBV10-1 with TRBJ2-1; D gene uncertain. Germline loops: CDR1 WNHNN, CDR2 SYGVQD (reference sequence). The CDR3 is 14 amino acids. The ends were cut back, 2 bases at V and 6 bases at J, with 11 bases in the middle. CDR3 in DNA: TGCGCCAGCAGTGAGGAGAGGTCAGTCAATGAGCAGTTCTTC. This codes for CASSEERSVNEQFF.

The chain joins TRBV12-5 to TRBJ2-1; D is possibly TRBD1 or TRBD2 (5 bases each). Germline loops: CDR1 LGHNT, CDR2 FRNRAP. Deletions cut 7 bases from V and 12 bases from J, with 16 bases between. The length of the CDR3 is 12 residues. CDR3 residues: CASAPNRGAQFF. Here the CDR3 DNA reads TGTGCTAGTGCTCCAAACCGAGGGGCGCAGTTCTTC.

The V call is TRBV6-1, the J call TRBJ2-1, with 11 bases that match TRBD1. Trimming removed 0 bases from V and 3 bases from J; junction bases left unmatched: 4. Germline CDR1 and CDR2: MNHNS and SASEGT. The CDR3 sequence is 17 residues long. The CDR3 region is CASSEAPGQGGYNEQFF. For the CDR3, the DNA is TGTGCCAGCAGTGAAGCTCCGGGACAGGGGGGCTACAATGAGCAGTTCTTC.

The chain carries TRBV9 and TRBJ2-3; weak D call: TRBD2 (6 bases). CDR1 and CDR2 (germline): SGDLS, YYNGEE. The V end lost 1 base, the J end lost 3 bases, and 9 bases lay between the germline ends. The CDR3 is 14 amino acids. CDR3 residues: CASSVTGLTDTQYF. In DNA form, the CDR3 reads TGTGCCAGCAGCGTAACGGGACTGACAGATACGCAGTATTTT.

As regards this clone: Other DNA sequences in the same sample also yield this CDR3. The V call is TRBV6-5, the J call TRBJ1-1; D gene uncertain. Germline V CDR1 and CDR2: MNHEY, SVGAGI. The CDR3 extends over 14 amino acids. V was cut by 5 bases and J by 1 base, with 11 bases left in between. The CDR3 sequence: CASSPRTGNTEAFF. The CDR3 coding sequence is TGTGCCAGCAGTCCCCGGACGGGGAACACTGAAGCTTTCTTT.

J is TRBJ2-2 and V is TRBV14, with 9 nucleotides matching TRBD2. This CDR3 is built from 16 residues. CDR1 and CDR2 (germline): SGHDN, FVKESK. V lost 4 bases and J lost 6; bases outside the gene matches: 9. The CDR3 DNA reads TGTGCCAGCAGCCTTCCCTTAGCGGGAGCTTCCGGGGAGCTGTTTTTT. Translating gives CASSLPLAGASGELFF.

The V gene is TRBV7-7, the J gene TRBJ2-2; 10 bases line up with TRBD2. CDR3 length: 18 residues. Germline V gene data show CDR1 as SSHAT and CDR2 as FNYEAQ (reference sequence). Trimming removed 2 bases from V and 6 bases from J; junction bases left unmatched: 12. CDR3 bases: TGTGCCAGCAGCTTAACGCTAGCGGGAGTTTGGGGGCCCGGGGAGCTGTTTTTT. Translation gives CASSLTLAGVWGPGELFF.

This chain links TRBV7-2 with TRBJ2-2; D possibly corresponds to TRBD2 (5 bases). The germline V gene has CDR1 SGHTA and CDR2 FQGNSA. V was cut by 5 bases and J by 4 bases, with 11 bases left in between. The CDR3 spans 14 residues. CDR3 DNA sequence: TGTGCCAGCAGCCTCGGACTTACCACCGGGGAGCTGTTTTTT. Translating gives CASSLGLTTGELFF.

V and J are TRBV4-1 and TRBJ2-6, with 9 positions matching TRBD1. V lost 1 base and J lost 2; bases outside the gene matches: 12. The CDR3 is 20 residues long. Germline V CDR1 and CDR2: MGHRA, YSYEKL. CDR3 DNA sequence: TGCGCCAGCAGCCAAGCGGAGGGGGGGACAGGGTCCCCTGGGGCCAACGTCCTGACTTTC. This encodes CASSQAEGGTGSPGANVLTF.

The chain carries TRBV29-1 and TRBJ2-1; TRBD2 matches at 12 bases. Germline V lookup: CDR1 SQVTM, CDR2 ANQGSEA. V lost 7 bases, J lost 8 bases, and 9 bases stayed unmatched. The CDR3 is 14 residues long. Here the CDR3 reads CSAPTSGSFDEQFF. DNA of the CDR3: TGCAGCGCCCCGACTAGCGGGAGTTTCGATGAGCAGTTCTTC.

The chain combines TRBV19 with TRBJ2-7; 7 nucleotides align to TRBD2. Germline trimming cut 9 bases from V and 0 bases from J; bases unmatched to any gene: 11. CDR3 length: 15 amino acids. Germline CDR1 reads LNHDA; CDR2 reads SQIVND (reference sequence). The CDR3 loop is CASRRETSVSYEQYF. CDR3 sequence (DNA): TGTGCCAGCCGAAGGGAAACTAGCGTCTCCTACGAGCAGTACTTC.

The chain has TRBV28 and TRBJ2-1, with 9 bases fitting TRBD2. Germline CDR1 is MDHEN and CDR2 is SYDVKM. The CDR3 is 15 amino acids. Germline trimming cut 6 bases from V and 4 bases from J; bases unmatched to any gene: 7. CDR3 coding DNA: TGTGCCAGCAGCCCGGGCGGGAGGGATTACAATGAGCAGTTCTTC. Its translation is CASSPGGRDYNEQFF.

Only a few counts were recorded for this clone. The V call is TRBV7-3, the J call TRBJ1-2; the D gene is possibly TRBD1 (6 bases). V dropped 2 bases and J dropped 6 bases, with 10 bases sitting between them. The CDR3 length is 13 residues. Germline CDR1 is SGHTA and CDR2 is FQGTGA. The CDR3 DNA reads TGTGCCAGCAGCTTATCACAGGGCAATGGCTACACCTTC. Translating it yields CASSLSQGNGYTF.

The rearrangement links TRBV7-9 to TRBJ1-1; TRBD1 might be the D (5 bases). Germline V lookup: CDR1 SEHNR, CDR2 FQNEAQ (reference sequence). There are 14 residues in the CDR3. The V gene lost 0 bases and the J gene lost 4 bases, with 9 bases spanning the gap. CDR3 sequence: CASSLAQEGTEAFF. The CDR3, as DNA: TGTGCCAGCAGCTTAGCACAGGAAGGCACTGAAGCTTTCTTT.

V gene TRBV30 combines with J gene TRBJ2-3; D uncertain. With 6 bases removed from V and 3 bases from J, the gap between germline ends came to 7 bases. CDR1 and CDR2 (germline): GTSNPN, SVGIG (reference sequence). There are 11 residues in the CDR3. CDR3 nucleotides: TGTGCCTGCTCGGTAACAGATACGCAGTATTTT. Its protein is CACSVTDTQYF.

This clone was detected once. DNA for the CDR3: TGTGCCAGCAGCTTGGAGGGTTATAGCACAGATACGCAGTATTTT. Translating gives CASSLEGYSTDTQYF. V usage is TRBV5-5 and J usage is TRBJ2-3; D remains ambiguous. Germline assignment: CDR1 SGHKS and CDR2 YYEKEE (reference sequence). Trimming removed 0 bases at V and 0 bases at J, with 8 bases between. The CDR3 totals 15 residues. Full variable domain (rest looked up from reference TRBV5-5 and TRBJ2-3): DAGVTQSPTHLIKTRGQQVTLRCSPISGHKSVSWYQQVLGQGPQFIFQYYEKEERGRGNFPDRFSARQFPNYSSELNVNALLLGDSALYLCASSLEGYSTDTQYFGPGTRLTVL.

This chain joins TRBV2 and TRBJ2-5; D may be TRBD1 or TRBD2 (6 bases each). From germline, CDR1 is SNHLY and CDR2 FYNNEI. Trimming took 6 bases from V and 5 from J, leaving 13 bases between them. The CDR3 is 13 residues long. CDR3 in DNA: TGTGCCAGCAGGTTACGAGGGGGGGAGACCCAGTACTTC. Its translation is CASRLRGGETQYF.

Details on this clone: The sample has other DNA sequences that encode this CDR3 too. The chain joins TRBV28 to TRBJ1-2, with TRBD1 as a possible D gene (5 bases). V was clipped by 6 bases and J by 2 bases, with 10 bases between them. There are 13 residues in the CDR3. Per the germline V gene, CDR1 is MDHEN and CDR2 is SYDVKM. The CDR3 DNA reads TGTGCCAGCAGACGGGACGGAAACTATGGCTACACCTTC. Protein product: CASRRDGNYGYTF.

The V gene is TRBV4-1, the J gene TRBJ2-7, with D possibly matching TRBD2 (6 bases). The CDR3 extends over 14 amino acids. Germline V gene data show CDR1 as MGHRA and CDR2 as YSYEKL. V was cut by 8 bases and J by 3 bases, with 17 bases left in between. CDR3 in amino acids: CASSQLAYDYEQYF. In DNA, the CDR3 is TGCGCCAGCTCGCAACTAGCATATGACTACGAGCAGTACTTC.